The 11 T cell receptor beta chains below come from one sample, sequenced in a study of cytomegalovirus exposure and HLA in healthy donors. Amplification used 60 Vbeta primers and 13 Jbeta primers. The protocol was immunoSEQ multiplex PCR, while the TCRdb copy is restricted to in-frame clones and leaves out a portion. The sample includes about 120,000 clones, less than 85% seen only once; the top ten take under 15%. The sequenced sample consisted of PBMCs. The source is a man aged 25-40 years in good health and CMV-seropositive.

This chain uses TRBV14 with TRBJ1-4; no firm D call. Germline lookup yields CDR1 SGHDN and CDR2 FVKESK. This CDR3 has 16 residues. V was trimmed by 0 bases and J by 8 bases, leaving 16 bases between them. CDR3 in DNA: TGTGCCAGCAGCCAAGACAGCTACGGAGTTTTCGAAAAACTGTTTTTT. Its translation is CASSQDSYGVFEKLFF.

The genes are TRBV5-5 and TRBJ2-2; TRBD2 aligns across 7 bases. V lost 0 bases to trimming and J lost 8 bases; unmatched junction nucleotides: 4. There are 14 residues in the CDR3. Germline V gives CDR1 SGHKS, CDR2 YYEKEE (reference sequence). CDR3 nucleotide sequence: TGTGCCAGCAGCTTGGCGGGGGGATCGGGGGAGCTGTTTTTT. Translated, it gives CASSLAGGSGELFF.

This clone has only a few counts. The chain employs TRBV11-2 and TRBJ2-3; D remains ambiguous. Germline V gene data show CDR1 as SGHAT and CDR2 as FQNNGV. V lost 1 base, J lost 2 bases, and 13 bases lay in between. The CDR3 length is 16 residues. The CDR3 loop reads CASSLGVVQITDTQYF. The CDR3 DNA reads TGTGCCAGCAGCTTAGGAGTGGTACAGATCACAGATACGCAGTATTTT.

The chain uses TRBV4-1 and TRBJ2-7; D might be TRBD2 (7 bases). V was pared by 0 bases and J by 4 bases, with 16 bases between. Germline-derived CDR1 and CDR2 are MGHRA and YSYEKL. The CDR3 totals 16 residues. CDR3 DNA: TGCGCCAGCAGCCAAGATGGGGGCGGGGGAGAATACGAGCAGTACTTC. Protein sequence: CASSQDGGGGEYEQYF.

CDR3 DNA sequence: TGTGCCATCAGTGAGGCGGGCAGCCCCCAAGAGACCCAGTACTTC. Translation: CAISEAGSPQETQYF. The chain joins TRBV10-3 to TRBJ2-5; a weak D match, TRBD2 (5 bases). In germline, CDR1 is ENHRY, CDR2 SYGVKD. Trimming shortened V by 2 bases and J by 1 base, and 11 bases separated the two germline ends. This CDR3 is built from 15 residues.

This clone was recorded a few times. The chain employs TRBV6-4 and TRBJ1-5; D possibly corresponds to TRBD1 (5 bases). This CDR3 has 13 residues. Germline V lookup: CDR1 MRHNA, CDR2 SNTAGT. Trimming took off 3 bases at V and 7 bases at J, with 10 bases between the two ends. CDR3 nucleotide sequence: TGTGCCAGCAGTGAGGAGGAGGGGCAGCCCCAGCATTTT. Translation gives CASSEEEGQPQHF.

This clone was observed a handful of times. V and J are TRBV5-4 and TRBJ1-5; no definite D call. The germline V gene has CDR1 SGHNT and CDR2 YYREEE (reference sequence). Trimming took 0 bases from V and 0 from J, leaving 7 bases between them. This CDR3 is built from 15 residues. CDR3 sequence reads: CASSLEPVSNQPQHF. In DNA, the CDR3 is TGTGCCAGCAGCTTGGAACCGGTTAGCAATCAGCCCCAGCATTTT.

The chain carries TRBV4-1 and TRBJ2-1; TRBD2 matches at 16 bases. The germline V gene has CDR1 MGHRA and CDR2 YSYEKL. Germline trimming cut 0 bases from V and 9 bases from J; bases unmatched to any gene: 5. There are 17 residues in the CDR3. This CDR3 is CASSQDGTSGGASEQFF. The CDR3 DNA reads TGCGCCAGCAGCCAAGACGGGACTAGCGGGGGGGCGAGTGAGCAGTTCTTC.

This chain uses TRBV2 with TRBJ1-1; 7 bases line up with TRBD1. CDR1 is SNHLY, CDR2 FYNNEI, per germline. The J segment lost 1 base and the V segment lost 4 bases, leaving 0 bases of the junction unmatched. The CDR3 consists of 13 residues. The CDR3 DNA reads as TGTGCCAGCAGTGGACAGGGGAACACTGAAGCTTTCTTT. Its protein is CASSGQGNTEAFF.

CDR3 sequence reads: CSVEDLTRDYGYTF. CDR3 bases: TGCAGCGTTGAAGATCTCACCAGGGATTATGGCTACACCTTC. The chain combines TRBV29-1 with TRBJ1-2; perhaps TRBD1 as D (5 bases). Germline assignment: CDR1 SQVTM and CDR2 ANQGSEA. This CDR3 comprises 14 residues. Trimming removed 0 bases from V and 5 bases from J, with 13 bases in between.

V and J are TRBV9 and TRBJ2-1, with 14 bases that match TRBD2. Unmatched junction bases numbered 9, after V lost 3 bases and J lost 7 bases. CDR1 is SGDLS and CDR2 is YYNGEE in the germline V gene. The CDR3 extends over 17 amino acids. CDR3 in DNA: TGTGCCAGCAGCGACAGACTAGCGGGGGGGCCTGGGAATGAGCAGTTCTTC. Translated, it gives CASSDRLAGGPGNEQFF.